Below, 14 T cell receptor beta chains from the same sample are listed, as sequenced in a study of T cell changes during pregnancy in multiple sclerosis. The method was immunoSEQ multiplex PCR; TCRdb's version includes in-frame clones alone and lacks a portion of them. The sample yields approximately 58,000 clones, roughly 90% seen once. Specimen: CD4+ T cells from peripheral blood mononuclear cells, collected after pregnancy. The source of these receptors is a female donor in good health, enrolled as a control in a pregnancy study.

The chain links TRBV28 to TRBJ1-1; D is undetermined. Germline values: CDR1 MDHEN, CDR2 SYDVKM. V gave up 4 bases and J gave up 1 base, with 7 bases separating them. The CDR3 extends over 13 amino acids. As DNA, the CDR3 is TGTGCCAGCAGTTCCGGGTCGAACACTGAAGCTTTCTTT. Protein product: CASSSGSNTEAFF.

This chain joins TRBV27 and TRBJ2-3; TRBD1 matches 8 bases. The CDR3 has 16 amino acids. V lost 6 bases and J lost 2; bases outside the gene matches: 10. CDR1 is MNHEY and CDR2 is SMNVEV in the germline V gene (reference sequence). CDR3 nucleotides: TGTGCCAGCAGCCCCCTGGACAGGGCGACCACAGATACGCAGTATTTT. Protein sequence: CASSPLDRATTDTQYF.

This clone was observed a handful of times. This chain links TRBV11-2 with TRBJ1-2, with no clear D. CDR1 SGHAT and CDR2 FQNNGV come from the germline V gene. The CDR3 runs 13 residues. V lost 5 bases to trimming and J lost 8 bases, with 15 bases between them. CDR3 sequence: CASSPTAPMGYTF. The CDR3 nucleotides are TGTGCCAGCAGCCCCACAGCTCCCATGGGCTACACCTTC.

CDR3 sequence reads: CASSLVTGGSQPQHF. The CDR3 DNA follows: TGCGCCAGCAGCTTGGTTACAGGGGGTAGTCAGCCCCAGCATTTT. The chain has TRBV5-1 and TRBJ1-5; 8 bases line up with TRBD1. V gave up 0 bases and J gave up 6 bases; unmatched junction bases: 5. CDR3 size: 15 residues. Germline CDR1 and CDR2: SGHRS and YFSETQ.

The V gene is TRBV18, the J gene TRBJ1-5; D perhaps matches TRBD1 (5 bases). The CDR3 extends over 13 amino acids. V shed 5 bases and J shed 4 bases, with 9 bases lying between them. Germline CDR1 and CDR2: KGHSH and LQKENI. As DNA, the CDR3 is TGTGCCAGCTCAAGAGACAGTAATCAGCCCCAGCATTTT. It translates to CASSRDSNQPQHF. Together with reference TRBV18 and TRBJ1-5, the CDR3 gives the full variable domain: NAGVMQNPRHLVRRRGQEARLRCSPMKGHSHVYWYRQLPEEGLKFMVYLQKENIIDESGMPKERFSAEFPKEGPSILRIQQVVRGDSAAYFCASSRDSNQPQHFGDGTRLSIL.

V gene TRBV18 combines with J gene TRBJ2-7; TRBD1 might be the D (5 bases). The CDR3 has 14 residues. Germline V gene lookup returns CDR1 KGHSH and CDR2 LQKENI. Trimming pared 6 bases from V and 2 bases from J, leaving 14 bases between. The CDR3 DNA follows: TGTGCCAGCTCGCCGACAGTGTTCCCCTACGAGCAGTACTTC. The encoded protein is CASSPTVFPYEQYF.

This clone appeared a single time. The gene calls are TRBV29-1 and TRBJ2-5; 10 bases align to TRBD2. CDR1 is SQVTM and CDR2 is ANQGSEA in the germline V gene. The CDR3 length is 15 residues. V lost 5 bases and J lost 4; bases outside the gene matches: 10. The CDR3 spells CSVSRTSGRLETQYF. CDR3 DNA sequence: TGCAGCGTTAGCCGGACTAGCGGCCGATTAGAGACCCAGTACTTC. The full variable domain, in which reference TRBV29-1 and TRBJ2-5 provide the parts outside the CDR3, is SAVISQKPSRDICQRGTSLTIQCQVDSQVTMMFWYRQQPGQSLTLIATANQGSEATYESGFVIDKFPISRPNLTFSTLTVSNMSPEDSSIYLCSVSRTSGRLETQYFGPGTRLLVL.

This chain connects TRBV20-1 to TRBJ1-1; D might be TRBD1 (6 bases). Germline CDR1 DFQATT, CDR2 SNEGSKA (reference sequence). The CDR3 consists of 10 residues. Here the CDR3 DNA reads TGCAGGGCCGCGGGGGGCGAGGCTTTCTTT. This gives the protein CRAAGGEAFF.

The V gene is TRBV4-3, the J gene TRBJ1-3; D possibly corresponds to TRBD1 (5 bases). The ends were cut back, 6 bases at V and 4 bases at J, with 10 bases in the middle. This CDR3 has 13 residues. From germline, CDR1 is LGHNA and CDR2 YSLEER. The CDR3 sequence: CASSAAGGNTIYF. The CDR3 DNA sequence: TGCGCCAGCAGTGCTGCAGGGGGAAACACCATATATTTT.

CDR3 DNA: TGTGCCAGCAGCTACGGGTACAGGGGGCCGAACACTGAAGCTTTCTTT. This encodes CASSYGYRGPNTEAFF. V usage is TRBV27 and J usage is TRBJ1-1; 9 bases are shared with TRBD1. The germline CDR1 and CDR2 sequences are MNHEY and SMNVEV (reference sequence). CDR3 length: 16 amino acids. The junction had 9 bases not matched to a gene; V was cut back by 6 bases and J by 1 base.

The J gene is TRBJ2-1, the V gene TRBV28, with 12 bases matching TRBD1. Looked up from germline, CDR1 is MDHEN and CDR2 is SYDVKM. V lost 6 bases, J lost 14 bases, and 17 bases stayed unmatched. CDR3 length: 16 amino acids. This chain's CDR3 is CASSQSSGTGGLREFF. The DNA for the CDR3 is TGTGCCAGCAGCCAGTCCTCGGGGACAGGGGGCTTAAGGGAGTTCTTC. The full variable domain, in which reference TRBV28 and TRBJ2-1 provide the parts outside the CDR3, is DVKVTQSSRYLVKRTGEKVFLECVQDMDHENMFWYRQDPGLGLRLIYFSYDVKMKEKGDIPEGYSVSREKKERFSLILESASTNQTSMYLCASSQSSGTGGLREFFGPGTRLTVL.

This clone was observed once. The CDR3 reads CASSLSRDYGYTF. CDR3 sequence (DNA): TGTGCCAGCAGCCTCTCCAGGGACTATGGCTACACCTTC. The V and J genes are TRBV7-2 and TRBJ1-2; a possible D gene is TRBD1 (5 bases). With 5 bases removed from V and 3 bases from J, the gap between germline ends came to 10 bases. This CDR3 spans 13 amino acids. Germline V lookup: CDR1 SGHTA, CDR2 FQGNSA.

J is TRBJ2-7 and V is TRBV30; TRBD1 agrees at 9 bases. The V and J ends lost 5 bases and 0 bases, in that order; junction bases with no gene match: 11. Germline loops: CDR1 GTSNPN, CDR2 SVGIG (reference sequence). This CDR3 spans 16 amino acids. The CDR3 sequence: CAWGGTGTGSSYEQYF. The CDR3 region has the DNA TGTGCCTGGGGGGGAACCGGGACAGGGAGCTCCTACGAGCAGTACTTC.

V gene TRBV19 combines with J gene TRBJ2-5; possible D gene TRBD1, 6 bases. Trimming stripped 5 bases from V and 5 bases from J, with 21 bases between. This CDR3 has 16 amino acids. Germline loops: CDR1 LNHDA, CDR2 SQIVND (reference sequence). The CDR3 bases are TGTGCCAGTAGTCCCCGCGGCAGGGGCGGATTGGAGACCCAGTACTTC. Residues: CASSPRGRGGLETQYF.